The present T cell receptor (beta chain) was sequenced within a study of regulatory T cells in long-lasting Graves disease. Time point meaning: newly diagnosed GD, antithyroid drugs for less than 3 months. From PBMCs, RNA was extracted and then used to make the TCR library. HTBI primers from iRepertoire and Arm-PCR of CDR3 regions yielded the TCR beta libraries. One entry per CDR3 protein results from TCRdb running MiXCR on the multiplex PCR reads. The sample contains some 320,000 distinct CDR3 sequences, roughly 18% of which appear only once. Sequencing used peripheral blood mononuclear cells (PBMCs), obtained at new diagnosis, from a patient treated with antithyroid drugs. The source is a female donor with Graves disease.

The CDR3 region has the DNA TGCGCCAGCAGCTTGGGGGTGATGGAGCAGTACTTC. Amino acids: CASSLGVMEQYF. The gene calls are TRBV5-1 and TRBJ2-7; D gene uncertain. V lost 0 bases, J lost 7 bases, and 8 bases lay in between. Per the germline V gene, CDR1 is SGHRS and CDR2 is YFSETQ. The CDR3 runs 12 residues.